This entry features one T cell receptor beta chain sequence. Running of the assay took place at deep level. The assay was immunoSEQ multiplex PCR, and TCRdb's table has in-frame clones only and misses some. The sample yields approximately 720,000 clones, less than 80% seen once. The data were taken from a study of shared clonotypes between healthy human individuals. J lost 8 bases, V lost 1 base, and 11 bases had no gene match. This CDR3 region has 15 residues. The V gene's germline CDR1 is SEHNR and CDR2 FQNEAQ (reference sequence). The material sequenced was memory CD4+ T cells sorted from blood. Subset noted: CD45RA-negative fraction. J is TRBJ2-7 and V is TRBV7-9, with 7 bases aligning to TRBD1. The clonotype originates from a young woman in good health. CDR3 DNA: TGTGCCAGCAGCTTAGGATCGGACAGGTCAGCCCAGCAGTACTTC. The encoded protein is CASSLGSDRSAQQYF.